Listed below are T cell receptor beta chains from one sample, sequenced in a study of beta chain features in type 1 diabetes. Here immunoSEQ multiplex PCR was the method, and the copy in TCRdb shows in-frame clones only, minus some. Of 600,000 or so clones in the sample, over 10% are singletons; the top ten hold more than 0.095%. The material sequenced was naive CD4+ T cells from blood. These receptors were collected from a man aged 25 to 40 with type 1 diabetes. Both conserved end residues are part of each CDR3. A D gene is named only where the DNA matches it firmly. Rows may omit the clone size; those that give it use once, few, many or a size class.

>.|TRBJ1-3|.|TRBV13
CASSGQPRSTHSGNTIYF
TGTGCCAGCAGCGGACAGCCCCGCAGCACCCACTCTGGAAACACCATATATTTT
>TRBD1|TRBJ1-6|.|TRBV29-1
CSVADRANNSPLHF
TGCAGCGTTGCCGACAGGGCAAATAATTCACCCCTCCACTTT
>.|TRBJ1-6|.|TRBV14
CASSLTSVGQNSPLHF
TGTGCCAGCAGCCTGACCTCGGTAGGGCAGAACTCACCCCTCCACTTT
>.|TRBJ2-7|few|TRBV2
CASSKQGPDEQYF
TGTGCCAGCAGTAAACAGGGACCGGACGAGCAGTACTTC
>.|TRBJ2-3|few|TRBV2
CASSEPAGELTDTQYF
TGTGCCAGCAGTGAACCCGCAGGGGAGCTCACAGATACGCAGTATTTT
>.|TRBJ1-5|.|TRBV4-3
CASSQESGEAQHF
TGCGCCAGCAGCCAAGAGTCCGGGGAGGCCCAGCATTTT
>.|TRBJ1-2|once|TRBV10-1
CASSSSGKNGYTF
TGCGCCAGCAGTTCCTCAGGGAAAAATGGCTACACCTTC
>TRBD2|TRBJ2-1|many|TRBV14
CASSRTPTSGEIF
TGTGCCAGCAGCCGGACCCCAACTAGCGGGGAAATCTTC
>.|TRBJ2-1|few|TRBV5-1
CASSLGGPQGDEQFF
TGCGCCAGCAGCTTGGGCGGTCCACAGGGAGATGAGCAGTTCTTC
>TRBD2|TRBJ2-7|.|TRBV2
CASSRLAGDPHEQYF
TGTGCCAGCAGTCGACTAGCGGGGGATCCCCACGAGCAGTACTTC
>.|TRBJ2-1|.|TRBV7-3
CASSLDRSSYNEQFF
TGTGCCAGCAGCTTAGACAGAAGTTCCTACAATGAGCAGTTCTTC
>.|TRBJ2-6|.|TRBV7-3
CASSLTSGNSGANVLTF
TGTGCCAGCAGCTTAACCTCGGGAAACTCTGGGGCCAACGTCCTGACTTTC
>.|TRBJ1-1|.|TRBV2
CASSETISEAFF
TGTGCCAGCAGTGAGACTATATCGGAAGCTTTCTTT
>.|TRBJ2-5|.|TRBV5-4
CASSRSGRVEETQYF
TGTGCCAGCAGCCGTAGCGGCAGGGTCGAAGAGACCCAGTACTTC
>TRBD2|TRBJ2-5|few|TRBV5-1
CASSLTSGQETQYF
TGCGCCAGCAGCTTGACTAGCGGGCAAGAGACCCAGTACTTC
>.|TRBJ1-2|few|TRBV9
CASSVNSGDGYTF
TGTGCCAGCAGCGTTAACTCAGGGGACGGCTACACCTTC
>.|TRBJ2-1|.|TRBV7-3
CASSLDIAGYNEQFF
TGTGCCAGCAGCTTAGACATAGCAGGCTACAATGAGCAGTTCTTC
>.|TRBJ2-2|.|TRBV7-2
CASSRGFSTGELFF
TGTGCCAGCAGCCGGGGCTTTTCGACAGGGGAGCTGTTTTTT
>TRBD1|TRBJ2-1|.|TRBV6-5
CASSRDSLYNEQFF
TGTGCCAGCAGCCGGGACAGTCTCTACAATGAGCAGTTCTTC
>.|TRBJ2-1|few|TRBV5-5
CASSLEGGGNRQFF
TGTGCCAGCAGCCTGGAGGGAGGGGGCAATAGGCAGTTCTTC
>.|TRBJ1-2|few|TRBV2
CASSDIANYGYTF
TGTGCCAGCAGTGATATCGCTAACTATGGCTACACCTTC
>TRBD1|TRBJ1-5|few|TRBV10-3
CAISEGGTDSNQPQHF
TGTGCCATCAGTGAGGGAGGGACAGATAGCAATCAGCCCCAGCATTTT
>TRBD1|TRBJ1-1|few|TRBV18
CASSRQGGTEAFF
TGTGCCAGCTCAAGACAGGGGGGAACTGAAGCTTTCTTT
>TRBD1|TRBJ1-2|few|TRBV9
CASSFGQGARYGYTF
TGTGCCAGCAGCTTCGGACAGGGGGCTAGGTATGGCTACACCTTC
>.|TRBJ1-2|.|TRBV7-2
CASVPSGRNYGYTF
TGTGCCAGCGTCCCGTCGGGGCGCAACTATGGCTACACCTTC
>.|TRBJ1-2|.|TRBV19
CASSIRGWNYGYTF
TGTGCCAGTAGTATCCGGGGCTGGAACTATGGCTACACCTTC
>.|TRBJ2-1|.|TRBV5-1
CASSPGHTISYNEQFF
TGCGCCAGCAGCCCGGGACACACCATTTCCTACAATGAGCAGTTCTTC
>TRBD1|TRBJ1-5|few|TRBV28
CASKEDRGTHSNQPQHF
TGTGCCAGCAAAGAGGACAGGGGGACTCATAGCAATCAGCCCCAGCATTTT
>TRBD1|TRBJ2-3|few|TRBV5-1
CASSSAGGLNTDTQYF
TGCGCCAGCAGCTCGGCAGGGGGTTTAAACACAGATACGCAGTATTTT
>.|TRBJ2-5|.|TRBV2
CASSEDGQETQYF
TGTGCCAGCAGTGAGGACGGCCAAGAGACCCAGTACTTC
>.|TRBJ1-6|.|TRBV5-1
CASSTEGVSSYNSPLHF
TGCGCCAGCAGCACGGAGGGGGTTAGCTCCTATAATTCACCCCTCCACTTT
>.|TRBJ1-6|few|TRBV7-2
CASSLVGGSSYNSPLHF
TGTGCCAGCAGCTTAGTCGGTGGGAGCTCCTATAATTCACCCCTCCACTTT
>TRBD1|TRBJ1-2|few|TRBV6-8
CASKKRGLSYGYTF
TGTGCCAGCAAAAAAAGGGGGCTGAGCTATGGCTACACCTTC
>.|TRBJ2-5|few|TRBV2
CASSGPGETQYF
TGTGCCAGCAGTGGACCGGGGGAGACCCAGTACTTC